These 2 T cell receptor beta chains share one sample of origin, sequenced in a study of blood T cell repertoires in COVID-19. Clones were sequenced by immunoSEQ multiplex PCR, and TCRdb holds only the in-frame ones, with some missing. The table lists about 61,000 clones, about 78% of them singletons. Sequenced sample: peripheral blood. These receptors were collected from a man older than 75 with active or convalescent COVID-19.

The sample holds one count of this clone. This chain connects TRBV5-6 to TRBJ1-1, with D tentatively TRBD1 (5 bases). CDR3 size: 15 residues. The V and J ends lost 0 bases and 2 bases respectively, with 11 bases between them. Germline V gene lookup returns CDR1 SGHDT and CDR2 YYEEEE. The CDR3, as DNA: TGTGCCAGCAGCTTGGCCGTGGGGGGTAACACTGAAGCTTTCTTT. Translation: CASSLAVGGNTEAFF.

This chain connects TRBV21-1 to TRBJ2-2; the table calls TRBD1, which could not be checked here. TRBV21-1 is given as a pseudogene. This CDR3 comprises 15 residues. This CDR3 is CASSKGTQNTGELFF. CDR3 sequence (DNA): TGTGCCAGCAGCAAAGGGACACAGAACACCGGGGAGCTGTTTTTT.